This TCR beta chain appears in the sequencing data of a study of blood T cell repertoires in COVID-19. At the level of the study: Specimens from acute and convalescent COVID-19 originated in the United States, Italy and Spain.

Germline CDR1 reads KGHDR; CDR2 reads SFDVKD. The ends lost 4 bases at V and 2 bases at J; junction bases unmatched: 10. There are 18 residues in the CDR3. Under the authors' procedure: Scientists estimated how many nucleated cells there were by amplifying reference gene primers. Generated by immunoSEQ multiplex PCR, the TCRdb table keeps only in-frame clones and is missing some. V and J calls and clone size are given by that table; D and trimming were obtained from the DNA. The sample gives about 350,000 clones, about 88% of which show up once; about 3% is in the top ten. Cohort allocation depended upon clinical history that participants reported. Each recovered donor of Cohort 3 presented with two negative PCRs, clearance, or symptom resolution.

The gene calls are TRBV24-1 and TRBJ2-3; 11 bases map to TRBD2. This TCR derives from a woman aged 25 to 39 who had recovered from COVID-19. The specimen was PBMCs or T cells enriched from blood (not recorded which). CDR3 loop: CATSDHPLLAGVTDTQYF. In nucleotides, the CDR3 is TGTGCCACCAGTGACCACCCATTACTAGCGGGGGTCACAGATACGCAGTATTTT.